This T cell receptor beta chain came from a study of T cells after yellow fever vaccination. TCRdb ran MiXCR on the 5' RACE reads and lists one entry per CDR3 protein. This sample has some 320,000 distinct CDR3 sequences; roughly 4.3% occur once, and the top ten carry around 23%. V lost 7 bases to trimming and J lost 6 bases, with 5 bases between them. Germline CDR1 is SEHNR and CDR2 is FQNEAQ (reference sequence). The CDR3 is 10 residues long. General study points: Abundant clonotypes from the bulk population could contaminate FACS-sorted repertoires.

A note on this clonotype: Its antigen is currently unknown.

Sequenced material: PBMCs, taken 5 days after the yellow fever booster vaccination. The genes are TRBV7-9 and TRBJ2-3; no reliable D call. The source is a young man who received the YFV17D yellow fever vaccine. The DNA for the CDR3 is TGTGCCAGCACTCAGGATACGCAGTATTTT. Protein sequence: CASTQDTQYF.